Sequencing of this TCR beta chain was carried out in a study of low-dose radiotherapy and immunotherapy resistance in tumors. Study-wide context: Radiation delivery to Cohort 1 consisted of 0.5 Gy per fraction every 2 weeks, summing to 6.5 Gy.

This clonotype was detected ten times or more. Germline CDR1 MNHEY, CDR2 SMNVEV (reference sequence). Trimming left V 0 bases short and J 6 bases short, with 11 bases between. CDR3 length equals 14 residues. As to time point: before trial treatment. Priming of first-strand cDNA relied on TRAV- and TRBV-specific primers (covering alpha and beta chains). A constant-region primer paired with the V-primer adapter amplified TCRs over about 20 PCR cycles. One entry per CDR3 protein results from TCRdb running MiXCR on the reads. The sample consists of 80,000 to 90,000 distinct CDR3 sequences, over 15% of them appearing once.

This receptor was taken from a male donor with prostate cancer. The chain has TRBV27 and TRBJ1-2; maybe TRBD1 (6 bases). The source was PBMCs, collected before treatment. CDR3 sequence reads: CASSLSQQGDGYTF. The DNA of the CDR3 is TGTGCCAGCAGTTTATCCCAACAGGGAGATGGCTACACCTTC.